This T cell receptor (beta chain) was sequenced for a study of memory CD4+ T cells and cytomegalovirus serostatus. Study-wide context: Healthy Belgian adult donors included nine or ten CMV-positive and 20 to 30 CMV-negative people. The study, taken as a whole, reports: CD4+ memory repertoires contained about two fifths of the roughly 160 reported CMV TCRbeta sequences. Repertoires predicted CMV serostatus with median bootstrapped AUC of roughly 0.96.

Single viable CD3+CD4+CD8-CD45RO+ cells were sorted as the memory CD4+ T cells. Per the original data handling: Out-of-frame sequences were removed, leaving 2 million to 2.5 million distinct TCRbeta sequences. Assay used: immunoSEQ multiplex PCR; TCRdb lists only in-frame clones, some missing. For V, J and clone size, that table is used; D and trimming come from the DNA. The sample includes some 41,000 clones, 75% to 85% seen only once; the top ten take 0.79%. Concerning this clone itself: Its cognate antigen is unknown.

V was shortened by 1 base and J by 3 bases, with 13 bases between the two germline ends. Per the germline V gene, CDR1 is MGHDK and CDR2 is SYGVNS. This CDR3 has 15 residues. The TCR comes from an adult in good health and CMV-seronegative. V usage is TRBV25-1 and J usage is TRBJ2-7, with a tentative D call TRBD1 (5 bases). The sample taken for sequencing was memory CD4+ T cells from blood. CDR3 residues: CASSEFRQGNYEQYF. The CDR3 nucleotides read TGTGCCAGCAGTGAATTCCGGCAGGGAAACTACGAGCAGTACTTC.